Listed here are 9 T cell receptor beta chains from one sample, sequenced in a study of cytomegalovirus exposure and HLA in healthy donors. The PCR was carried out with 60 Vbeta primers and 13 Jbeta primers. Produced via immunoSEQ multiplex PCR; TCRdb's table is partial and in-frame only. The sample has around 100,000 clones, 81% seen once. What was sequenced was PBMCs. All receptors derive from a woman in her sixties or seventies in good health and CMV-seropositive.

By its share, this clone is medium-sized. The CDR3 nucleotides are TGTGCCAGCAGCTTAGCCCCTCTAGCGGGAACCTACAATGAGCAGTTCTTC. It translates to CASSLAPLAGTYNEQFF. The V call is TRBV7-9, the J call TRBJ2-1; 9 bases fit TRBD2. The CDR3 sequence is 17 residues long. V lost 0 bases and J lost 2; bases outside the gene matches: 5. Germline CDR1 and CDR2: SEHNR and FQNEAQ (reference sequence).

The V gene is TRBV10-2, the J gene TRBJ2-7; TRBD2 aligns across 8 bases. This CDR3 contains 14 residues. V gave up 2 bases and J gave up 7 bases; unmatched junction bases: 7. Germline CDR1 reads WSHSY; CDR2 reads SAAADI. In nucleotides, the CDR3 is TGCGCCAGCAGTGAGACCCTAGCGGGTCCGGAGCAGTACTTC. It encodes CASSETLAGPEQYF.

This chain links TRBV10-3 with TRBJ2-7, with D tentatively TRBD1 (5 bases). CDR1 ENHRY and CDR2 SYGVKD come from the germline V gene. The CDR3 consists of 14 residues. V was cut by 0 bases and J by 6 bases, with 12 bases left in between. CDR3 in DNA: TGTGCCATCAGTGAGTCCCGAGACAGAGTCGAGCAGTACTTC. Translated, it gives CAISESRDRVEQYF.

The chain joins TRBV27 to TRBJ2-1; 7 nucleotides match TRBD2. The CDR3 is made up of 16 amino acids. Germline assignment: CDR1 MNHEY and CDR2 SMNVEV (reference sequence). The V and J ends lost 5 bases and 9 bases, in that order; junction bases with no gene match: 16. The CDR3 loop reads CASSPRASGGRGEQFF. CDR3 DNA sequence: TGTGCCAGCAGTCCCCGTGCTAGCGGTGGTCGGGGTGAGCAGTTCTTC.

This clone has only a few counts. V gene TRBV5-6 combines with J gene TRBJ2-1; D perhaps matches TRBD2 (5 bases). CDR1 is SGHDT, CDR2 YYEEEE, per germline. This CDR3 is built from 13 residues. V was pared by 4 bases and J by 4 bases, with 9 bases between. CDR3 in DNA: TGTGCCAGCAGCGAGGACTGGTACAATGAGCAGTTCTTC. It is translated as CASSEDWYNEQFF.

The chain couples TRBV9 to TRBJ2-7; 7 bases agree with TRBD2. V lost 2 bases, J lost 3 bases, and 2 bases stayed unmatched. Germline-derived CDR1 and CDR2 are SGDLS and YYNGEE. This CDR3 contains 13 residues. Written as DNA, the CDR3 is TGTGCCAGCAGCGTGGGGGGGGACTACGAGCAGTACTTC. Amino acid sequence: CASSVGGDYEQYF.

This clone appeared a few times. The rearrangement links TRBV7-9 to TRBJ2-1; TRBD2 aligns across 11 bases. The CDR3 consists of 16 residues. Germline lookup yields CDR1 SEHNR and CDR2 FQNEAQ (reference sequence). Unmatched junction bases numbered 3, after V lost 4 bases and J lost 1 base. The chain's CDR3 is CASSSTSGKSYNEQFF. For the CDR3, the DNA is TGTGCCAGCAGCTCGACTAGCGGGAAGTCCTACAATGAGCAGTTCTTC.

J is TRBJ2-7 and V is TRBV7-9, with a possible D match to TRBD1 (5 bases). With 1 base removed from V and 0 bases from J, the gap between germline ends came to 13 bases. CDR1 is SEHNR, CDR2 FQNEAQ, per germline (reference sequence). The CDR3 is 16 amino acids. The DNA of the CDR3 is TGTGCCAGCAGCTTAGTTTCGGACATCCTCTCCTACGAGCAGTACTTC. It specifies CASSLVSDILSYEQYF.

The chain employs TRBV29-1 and TRBJ1-1, with D possibly matching TRBD1 (5 bases). The CDR3 consists of 12 residues. Trimming took off 7 bases at V and 3 bases at J, with 12 bases between the two ends. The V gene's germline CDR1 is SQVTM and CDR2 ANQGSEA. CDR3 sequence: CSAGAGHTEAFF. CDR3 coding DNA: TGCAGCGCCGGAGCAGGGCACACTGAAGCTTTCTTT.